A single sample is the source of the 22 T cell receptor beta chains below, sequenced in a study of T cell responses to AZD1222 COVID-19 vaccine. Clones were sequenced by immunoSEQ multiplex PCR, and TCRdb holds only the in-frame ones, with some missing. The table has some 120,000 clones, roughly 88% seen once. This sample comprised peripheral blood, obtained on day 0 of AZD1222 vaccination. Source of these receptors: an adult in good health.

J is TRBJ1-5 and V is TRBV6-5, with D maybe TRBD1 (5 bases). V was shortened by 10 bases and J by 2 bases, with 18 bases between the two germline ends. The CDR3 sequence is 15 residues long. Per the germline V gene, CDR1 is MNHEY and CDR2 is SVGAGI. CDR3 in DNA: TGTGCCACCCTGGAAGGGTTGGGGCGCAATCAGCCCCAGCATTTT. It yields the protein CATLEGLGRNQPQHF.

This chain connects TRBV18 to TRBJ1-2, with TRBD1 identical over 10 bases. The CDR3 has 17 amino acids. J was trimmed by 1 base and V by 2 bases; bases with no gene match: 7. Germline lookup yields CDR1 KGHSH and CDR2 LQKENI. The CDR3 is CASSPIGQGDYNYGYTF. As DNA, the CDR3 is TGTGCCAGCTCACCAATAGGACAGGGGGATTATAACTATGGCTACACCTTC. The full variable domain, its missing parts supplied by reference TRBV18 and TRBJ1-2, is NAGVMQNPRHLVRRRGQEARLRCSPMKGHSHVYWYRQLPEEGLKFMVYLQKENIIDESGMPKERFSAEFPKEGPSILRIQQVVRGDSAAYFCASSPIGQGDYNYGYTFGSGTRLTVV.

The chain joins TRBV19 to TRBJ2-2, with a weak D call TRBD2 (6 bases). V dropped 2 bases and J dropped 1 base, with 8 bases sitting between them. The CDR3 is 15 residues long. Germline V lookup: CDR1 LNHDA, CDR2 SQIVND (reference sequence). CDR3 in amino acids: CASSINGGNTGELFF. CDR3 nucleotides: TGTGCCAGTAGTATAAACGGGGGGAACACCGGGGAGCTGTTTTTT.

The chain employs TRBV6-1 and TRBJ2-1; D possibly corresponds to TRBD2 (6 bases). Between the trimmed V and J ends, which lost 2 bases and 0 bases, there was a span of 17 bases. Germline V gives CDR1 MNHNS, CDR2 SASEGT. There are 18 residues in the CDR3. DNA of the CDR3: TGTGCCAGCAGTGAATTTGTAGGGACTGCCAGCTCCTACAATGAGCAGTTCTTC. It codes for CASSEFVGTASSYNEQFF.

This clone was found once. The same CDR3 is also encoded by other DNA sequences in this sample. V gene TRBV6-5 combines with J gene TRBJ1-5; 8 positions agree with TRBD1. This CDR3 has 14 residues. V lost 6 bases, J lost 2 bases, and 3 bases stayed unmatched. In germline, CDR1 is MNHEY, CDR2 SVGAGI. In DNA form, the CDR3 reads TGTGCCAGCAGCTACAGGGGGGGCAATCAGCCCCAGCATTTT. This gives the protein CASSYRGGNQPQHF.

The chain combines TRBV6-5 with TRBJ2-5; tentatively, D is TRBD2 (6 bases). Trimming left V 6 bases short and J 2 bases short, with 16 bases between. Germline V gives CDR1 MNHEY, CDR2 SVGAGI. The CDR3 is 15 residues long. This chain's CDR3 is CASSGAGGLQETQYF. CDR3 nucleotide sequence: TGTGCCAGCAGCGGGGCCGGGGGACTTCAAGAGACCCAGTACTTC.

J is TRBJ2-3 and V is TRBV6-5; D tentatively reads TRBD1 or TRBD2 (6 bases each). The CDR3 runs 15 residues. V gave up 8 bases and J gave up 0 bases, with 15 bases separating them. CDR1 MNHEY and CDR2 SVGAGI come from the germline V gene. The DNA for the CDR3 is TGTGCCAGCTACGGGGGCGTACGTAGCACAGATACGCAGTATTTT. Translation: CASYGGVRSTDTQYF.

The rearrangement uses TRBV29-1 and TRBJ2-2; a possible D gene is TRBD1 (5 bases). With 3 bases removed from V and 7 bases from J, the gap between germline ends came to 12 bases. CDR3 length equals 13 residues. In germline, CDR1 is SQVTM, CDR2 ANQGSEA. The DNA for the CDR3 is TGCAGCGTTGATGAAAGGGGTCTCGGGGAGCTGTTTTTT. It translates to CSVDERGLGELFF.

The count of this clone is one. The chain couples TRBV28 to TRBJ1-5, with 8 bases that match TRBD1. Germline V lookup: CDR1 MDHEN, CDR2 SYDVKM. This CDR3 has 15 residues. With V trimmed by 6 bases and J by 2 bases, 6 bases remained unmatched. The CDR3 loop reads CASSGQGGGNQPQHF. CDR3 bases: TGTGCCAGCAGCGGACAGGGTGGGGGCAATCAGCCCCAGCATTTT.

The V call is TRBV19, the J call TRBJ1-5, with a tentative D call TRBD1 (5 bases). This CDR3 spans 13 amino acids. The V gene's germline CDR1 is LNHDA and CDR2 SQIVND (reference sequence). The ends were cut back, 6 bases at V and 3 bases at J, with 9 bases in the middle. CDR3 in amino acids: CASSDSFNQPQHF. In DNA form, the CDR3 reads TGTGCCAGTAGCGACAGTTTCAATCAGCCCCAGCATTTT.

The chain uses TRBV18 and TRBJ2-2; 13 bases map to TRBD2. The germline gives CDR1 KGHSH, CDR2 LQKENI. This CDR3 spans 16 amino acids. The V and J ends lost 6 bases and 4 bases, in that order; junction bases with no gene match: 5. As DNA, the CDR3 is TGTGCCAGCTCTCGGGGACTAGCGGGATCCACCGGGGAGCTGTTTTTT. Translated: CASSRGLAGSTGELFF.

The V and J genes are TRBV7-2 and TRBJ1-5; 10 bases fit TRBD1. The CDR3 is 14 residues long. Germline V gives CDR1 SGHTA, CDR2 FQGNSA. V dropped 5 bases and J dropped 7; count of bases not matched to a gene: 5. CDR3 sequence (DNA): TGTGCCAGCAGCCCGGACAGGGGGGACCAGCCCCAGCATTTT. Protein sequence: CASSPDRGDQPQHF.

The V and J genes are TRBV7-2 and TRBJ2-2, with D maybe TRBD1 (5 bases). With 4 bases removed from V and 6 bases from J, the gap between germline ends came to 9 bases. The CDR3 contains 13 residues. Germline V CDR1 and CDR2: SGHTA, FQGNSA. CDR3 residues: CASSSQGAGELFF. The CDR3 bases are TGTGCCAGCAGCTCGCAGGGTGCCGGGGAGCTGTTTTTT.

In nucleotides, the CDR3 is TGCGCCAGCAGTGGGACGGCGAACACTGAAGCTTTCTTT. Its protein is CASSGTANTEAFF. The J gene is TRBJ1-1, the V gene TRBV10-1; D not certain. Germline V CDR1 and CDR2: WNHNN, SYGVQD (reference sequence). This CDR3 spans 13 amino acids. V lost 4 bases and J lost 1, with 7 bases in between.

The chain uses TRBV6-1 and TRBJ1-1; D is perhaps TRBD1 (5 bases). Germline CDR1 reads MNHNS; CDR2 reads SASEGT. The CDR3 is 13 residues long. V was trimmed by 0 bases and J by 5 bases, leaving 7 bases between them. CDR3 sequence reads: CASSEAGTTEAFF. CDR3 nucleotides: TGTGCCAGCAGTGAAGCGGGGACGACTGAAGCTTTCTTT.

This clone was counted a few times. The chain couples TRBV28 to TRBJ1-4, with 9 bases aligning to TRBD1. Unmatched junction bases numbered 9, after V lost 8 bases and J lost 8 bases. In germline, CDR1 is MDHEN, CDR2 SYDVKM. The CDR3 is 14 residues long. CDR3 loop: CASVPGQGREKLFF. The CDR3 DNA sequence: TGTGCCAGCGTACCGGGACAGGGTCGGGAAAAACTGTTTTTT.

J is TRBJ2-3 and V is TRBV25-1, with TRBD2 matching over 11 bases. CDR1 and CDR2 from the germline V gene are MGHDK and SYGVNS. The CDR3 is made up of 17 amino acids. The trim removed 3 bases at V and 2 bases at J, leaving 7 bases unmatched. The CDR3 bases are TGTGCCAGCAGTGAGGAGGCTAGCGGGAGGTTCACAGATACGCAGTATTTT. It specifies CASSEEASGRFTDTQYF.

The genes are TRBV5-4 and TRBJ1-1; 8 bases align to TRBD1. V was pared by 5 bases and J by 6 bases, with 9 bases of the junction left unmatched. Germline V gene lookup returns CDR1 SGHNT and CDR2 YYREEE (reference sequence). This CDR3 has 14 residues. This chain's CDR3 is CASSFRQGSSEAFF. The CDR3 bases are TGTGCCAGCAGTTTCAGACAGGGGAGTTCTGAAGCTTTCTTT.

The CDR3 DNA reads TGTGCCAGCAGCTTAGTAATTGCGGGAGGGGTCGGGGAGCTGTTTTTT. It translates to CASSLVIAGGVGELFF. This chain uses TRBV7-2 with TRBJ2-2, with 9 bases identical to TRBD2. The CDR3 consists of 16 residues. Germline V gives CDR1 SGHTA, CDR2 FQGNSA. J gave up 7 bases and V 1 base, and 7 bases lay outside the gene matches.

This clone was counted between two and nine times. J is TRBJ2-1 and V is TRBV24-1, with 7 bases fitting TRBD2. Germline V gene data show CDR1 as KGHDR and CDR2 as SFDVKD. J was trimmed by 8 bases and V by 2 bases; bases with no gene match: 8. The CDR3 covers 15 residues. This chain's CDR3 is CATSDSSGAGDEQFF. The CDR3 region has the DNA TGTGCCACCAGTGATTCGAGCGGGGCGGGCGATGAGCAGTTCTTC.

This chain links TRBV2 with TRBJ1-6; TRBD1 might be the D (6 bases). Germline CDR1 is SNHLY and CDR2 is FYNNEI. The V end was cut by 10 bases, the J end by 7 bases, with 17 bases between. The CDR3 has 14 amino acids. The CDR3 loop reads CAILKGGRNSPLHF. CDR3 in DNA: TGTGCCATCCTCAAAGGGGGTAGGAATTCACCCCTCCACTTT.

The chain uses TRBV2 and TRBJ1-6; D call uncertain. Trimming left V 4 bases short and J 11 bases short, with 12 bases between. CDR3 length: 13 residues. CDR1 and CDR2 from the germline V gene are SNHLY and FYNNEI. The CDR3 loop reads CASSGVSAPPLHF. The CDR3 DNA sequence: TGTGCCAGCAGTGGGGTTTCCGCTCCACCCCTCCACTTT.